The 10 T cell receptor beta chains below come from one sample, sequenced in a study of T cell responses to AZD1222 COVID-19 vaccine. Generated by immunoSEQ multiplex PCR, the TCRdb table keeps only in-frame clones and is missing some. Altogether over 110,000 clones are present, 85% to 90% being singletons, with the ten largest covering 1.5% to 2%. Sequencing used peripheral blood, obtained on day 0 of AZD1222 vaccination. The source of these receptors is an adult in good health.

The chain uses TRBV12-3 or TRBV12-4 and TRBJ1-2, with D unresolved. The V end was cut by 3 bases, the J end by 7 bases, with 9 bases between. The length of the CDR3 is 12 residues. The CDR3 sequence is CASSFRWGGYTF. In DNA form, the CDR3 reads TGTGCCAGCAGTTTTCGGTGGGGTGGCTACACCTTC.

The chain links TRBV27 to TRBJ1-1; the match to TRBD1 covers 7 bases. The germline gives CDR1 MNHEY, CDR2 SMNVEV (reference sequence). There are 15 residues in the CDR3. With V trimmed by 4 bases and J by 3 bases, 8 bases remained unmatched. The CDR3 DNA sequence: TGTGCCAGCAGTTCCCCACGGGACAGCTACACTGAAGCTTTCTTT. This codes for CASSSPRDSYTEAFF.

The DNA for the CDR3 is TGTGCCCAACATGGGGGGCGGGAGTTCTACAATGAGCAGTTCTTC. Translated, it gives CAQHGGREFYNEQFF. The rearrangement links TRBV30 to TRBJ2-1; maybe TRBD2 (7 bases). CDR1 is GTSNPN and CDR2 is SVGIG in the germline V gene (reference sequence). The ends were cut back, 8 bases at V and 3 bases at J, with 20 bases in the middle. This CDR3 has 15 residues.

The chain links TRBV3-1 (or the pseudogene TRBV3-2) to TRBJ1-6; D perhaps matches TRBD1 (5 bases). Per the germline V gene, CDR1 is LGHDT and CDR2 is YNNKEL (reference sequence). With 2 bases removed from V and 9 bases from J, the gap between germline ends came to 17 bases. The CDR3 length is 16 residues. The CDR3 nucleotides are TGTGCCAGCAGCCAACACAGTTGGGGACGTCGTTCACCCCTCCACTTT. This codes for CASSQHSWGRRSPLHF.

This clone was observed a single time. The J gene is TRBJ2-5, the V gene TRBV5-1; TRBD2 might be the D (6 bases). The germline V gene encodes CDR1 SGHRS and CDR2 YFSETQ. The length of the CDR3 is 14 residues. The V and J ends lost 3 bases and 5 bases respectively, with 14 bases between them. In nucleotides, the CDR3 is TGCGCCAGCAGCTGGGACTCCACTCAGGAGACCCAGTACTTC. This translates into CASSWDSTQETQYF.

This sequence joins TRBV28 and TRBJ1-4; possibly TRBD1 for D (6 bases). This CDR3 region has 13 residues. The V and J ends lost 2 bases and 8 bases respectively, with 9 bases between them. Germline CDR1 is MDHEN and CDR2 is SYDVKM. CDR3 coding DNA: TGTGCCAGCAGTTTACAGGGGAGGGAAAAACTGTTTTTT. Its translation is CASSLQGREKLFF.

The CDR3 here is CASSQGPQAGVYNEQFF. CDR3 nucleotide sequence: TGTGCCAGCAGCCAAGGGCCCCAAGCGGGAGTCTACAATGAGCAGTTCTTC. The V and J genes are TRBV4-2 and TRBJ2-1, with 8 bases aligning to TRBD2. The germline CDR1 and CDR2 sequences are LGHNA and YNFKEQ. The junction had 8 bases not matched to a gene; V was cut back by 1 base and J by 3 bases. This CDR3 comprises 17 residues.

This rearrangement joins TRBV2 to TRBJ2-1, with D tentatively TRBD1 or TRBD2 (5 bases each). Trimming shortened V by 6 bases and J by 0 bases, and 12 bases separated the two germline ends. This CDR3 contains 15 residues. Germline V gene sequence: CDR1 SNHLY, CDR2 FYNNEI. CDR3 bases: TGTGCCAGCAGGCACGACAGCGGCTCCTACAATGAGCAGTTCTTC. Translated: CASRHDSGSYNEQFF.

V gene TRBV29-1 combines with J gene TRBJ1-2; D gene ambiguous. The CDR3 covers 8 residues. Germline-derived CDR1 and CDR2 are SQVTM and ANQGSEA. In nucleotides, the CDR3 is TGCACCGATGATGGCTACACCTTC. Amino acid sequence: CTDDGYTF.

This sequence joins TRBV4-1 and TRBJ1-2; D is unclear. Germline CDR1 MGHRA, CDR2 YSYEKL. The V gene lost 2 bases and the J gene lost 7 bases, with 20 bases spanning the gap. This CDR3 has 16 residues. The CDR3 DNA sequence: TGCGCCAGCAGCCAACACCCCTCCGGAGTGCGGGGTGGCTACACCTTC. Translation gives CASSQHPSGVRGGYTF.